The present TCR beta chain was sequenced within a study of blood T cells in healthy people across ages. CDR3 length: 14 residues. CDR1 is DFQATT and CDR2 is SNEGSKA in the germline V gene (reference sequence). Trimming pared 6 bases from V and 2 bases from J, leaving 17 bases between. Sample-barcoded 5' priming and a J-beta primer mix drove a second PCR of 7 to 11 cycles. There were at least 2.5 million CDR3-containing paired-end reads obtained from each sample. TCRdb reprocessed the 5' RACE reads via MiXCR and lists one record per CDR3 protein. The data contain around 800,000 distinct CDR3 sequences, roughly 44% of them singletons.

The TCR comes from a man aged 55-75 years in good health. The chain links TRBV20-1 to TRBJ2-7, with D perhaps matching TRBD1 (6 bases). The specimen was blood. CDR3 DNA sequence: TGCAGTGCCCAGAGAGGGGGTTACGCCTACGAGCAGTACTTC. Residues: CSAQRGGYAYEQYF.